Sequencing of this TCR beta chain was carried out in a study of shared clonotypes between healthy human individuals. The study's findings and limits: Clonotypes shared by all four sorted-subset donors had higher generation probabilities than non-shared clonotypes. Blood was the only sampled material, and tissue repertoires likely differ.

The germline V and J ends were trimmed by 11 bases and 0 bases, with 11 bases remaining between them. This CDR3 spans 12 amino acids. Germline loops: CDR1 MNHNY, CDR2 SVGAGI (reference sequence). Some clones are missing from TCRdb's copy, which holds only in-frame ones; the method was immunoSEQ multiplex PCR. The sample yields roughly 2,300,000 clones, less than 95% seen once. Donors were Caucasian adults residing in Nashville, Tennessee, USA. A CD45RA+ naive subset and a CD45RA-negative memory subset were split from CD4+ cells. On this clone: Its antigen is unidentified.

The chain links TRBV6-6 to TRBJ2-7; D perhaps matches TRBD2 (6 bases). The sequenced material came from naive CD4+ T cells from PBMCs. The subset: CD45RA+ positively selected. This receptor was taken from a man younger than 30 in good health. Some clones in this sample may be carry-over from other donors' samples. The DNA for the CDR3 is TGTGCCGTGGGGAGGAGCTCCTACGAGCAGTACTTC. Protein product: CAVGRSSYEQYF.